This record looks at one TCR beta chain sequence and its context. Antigen: not known. Germline V CDR1 and CDR2: ENHRY, SYGVKD. This CDR3 comprises 13 residues. Trimming pared 3 bases from V and 6 bases from J, leaving 12 bases between. This specimen belongs to a study of T cell responses to AZD1222 COVID-19 vaccine. The study's findings and limits: The donor group comprised mostly white British people and more females; the analysis possibly underestimated clonal diversity.

It was second doses at about 4 or about 12 weeks that were pooled. Using immunoSEQ multiplex PCR, the repertoire was profiled, and TCRdb retains in-frame clones only, with some absent. Counted here are some 170,000 clones, 80% to 95% occurring once; the ten biggest clones make up approximately 1.6%. V and J are TRBV10-3 and TRBJ2-7; D is unresolved. The source material was peripheral blood, sampled 28 days after the second AZD1222 dose. The clonotype originates from an adult who received the AZD1222 COVID-19 vaccine. Here the CDR3 reads CAISESANTEQYF. Here the CDR3 DNA reads TGTGCCATCAGTGAATCAGCAAATACCGAGCAGTACTTC.